This T cell receptor (beta chain) was retrieved from a study of CD8+CD57+ T cells in acquired aplastic anemia. Study summary: DNA recovered from sorted CD4+ and CD8+ cells had a mean of about 3.5 ug.

Patients picked for sequencing had shown CD8+CD57+ cell expansion detected by flow cytometry. As a group, the patients uniformly had severe acquired aplastic anemia. The length of the CDR3 is 14 residues. Germline V lookup: CDR1 KGHDR, CDR2 SFDVKD. TCR beta VDJ and CDR3 profiles were obtained from a genomic DNA template. TCRdb reprocessed the reads via MiXCR and lists one record per CDR3 protein. This sample has about 150,000 distinct CDR3 sequences, with roughly 49% found just once. With respect to this clonotype: Its antigen is as yet unknown. One end of the junction varies from germline; a read error may be responsible.

Notes on the study in general: The number of CD8+ CDR3 sequences shared by patients and controls was twenty-nine. Between the patient and control groups, CD8+ Simpson's diversity did not differ significantly.

The chain employs TRBV24-1 and TRBJ2-1, with D unclear. Sequencing was carried out using sorted CD4+, CD8+, or CD8+CD57+ T cells (not recorded which) from PBMCs. This clonotype was obtained from a human donor with aplastic anemia. CDR3 sequence: CATSGGQSYNEQFF. In DNA, the CDR3 is TGCGCCACCAGTGGCGGTCAGTCCTACAATGAGCAGTTCTTC.